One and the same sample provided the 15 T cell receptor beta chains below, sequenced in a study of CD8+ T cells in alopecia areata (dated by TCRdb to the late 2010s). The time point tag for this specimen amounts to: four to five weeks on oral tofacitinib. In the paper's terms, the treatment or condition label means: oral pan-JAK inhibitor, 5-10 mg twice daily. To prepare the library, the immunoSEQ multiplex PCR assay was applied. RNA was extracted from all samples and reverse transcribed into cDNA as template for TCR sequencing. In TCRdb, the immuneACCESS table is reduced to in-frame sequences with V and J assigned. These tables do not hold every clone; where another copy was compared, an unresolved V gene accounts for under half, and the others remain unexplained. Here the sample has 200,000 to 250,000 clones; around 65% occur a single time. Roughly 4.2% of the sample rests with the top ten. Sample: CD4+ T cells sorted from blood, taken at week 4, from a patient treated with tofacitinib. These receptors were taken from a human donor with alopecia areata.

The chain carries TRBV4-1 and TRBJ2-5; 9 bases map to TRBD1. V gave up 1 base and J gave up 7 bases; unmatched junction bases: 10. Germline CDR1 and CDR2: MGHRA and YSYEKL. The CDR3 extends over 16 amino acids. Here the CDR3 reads CASSQAAGTGPGTQYF. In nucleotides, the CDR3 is TGCGCCAGCAGCCAAGCGGCCGGGACAGGGCCTGGGACCCAGTACTTC.

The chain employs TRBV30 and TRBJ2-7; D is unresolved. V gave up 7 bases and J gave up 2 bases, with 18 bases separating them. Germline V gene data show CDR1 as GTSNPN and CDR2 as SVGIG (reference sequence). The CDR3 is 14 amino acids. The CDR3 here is CASTSSPVAYEQYF. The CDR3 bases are TGTGCCTCCACGTCCTCCCCCGTGGCCTACGAGCAGTACTTC.

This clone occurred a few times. The CDR3 DNA reads as TGTGCCAGCAGCCGGCCGGGACAGGGGAAAGGCTACACCTTC. It yields the protein CASSRPGQGKGYTF. The V and J genes are TRBV7-2 and TRBJ1-2; 10 bases are a match to TRBD1. Trimming took 5 bases from V and 8 from J; bases not matched to a gene: 8. CDR3 size: 14 residues. CDR1 and CDR2 from the germline V gene are SGHTA and FQGNSA.

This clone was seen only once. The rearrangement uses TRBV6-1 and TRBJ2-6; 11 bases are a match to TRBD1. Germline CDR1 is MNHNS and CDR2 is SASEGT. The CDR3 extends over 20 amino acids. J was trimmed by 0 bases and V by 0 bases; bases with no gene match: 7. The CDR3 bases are TGTGCCAGCAGTGAAGCGGCCCGGACAGGGGGCGCCTCTGGGGCCAACGTCCTGACTTTC. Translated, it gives CASSEAARTGGASGANVLTF.

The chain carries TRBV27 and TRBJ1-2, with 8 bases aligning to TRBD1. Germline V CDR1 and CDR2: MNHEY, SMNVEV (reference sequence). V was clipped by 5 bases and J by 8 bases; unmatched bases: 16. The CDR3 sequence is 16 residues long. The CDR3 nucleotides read TGTGCCAGCAGTCCCCACAATCAGCCGGGACAGGACGGCTACACCTTC. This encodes CASSPHNQPGQDGYTF.

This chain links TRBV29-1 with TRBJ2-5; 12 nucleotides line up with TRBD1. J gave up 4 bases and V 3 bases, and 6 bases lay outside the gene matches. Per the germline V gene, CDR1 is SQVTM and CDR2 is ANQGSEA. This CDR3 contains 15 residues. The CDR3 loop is CSVDTGQGAGETQYF. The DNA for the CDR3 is TGCAGCGTTGACACGGGACAGGGGGCCGGAGAGACCCAGTACTTC.

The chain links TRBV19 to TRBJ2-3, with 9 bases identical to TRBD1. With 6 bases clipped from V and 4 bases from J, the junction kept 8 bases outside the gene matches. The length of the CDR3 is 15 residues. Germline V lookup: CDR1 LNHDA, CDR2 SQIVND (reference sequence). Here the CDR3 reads CASSPGTGTADTQYF. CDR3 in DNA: TGTGCCAGTAGCCCCGGGACAGGGACGGCAGATACGCAGTATTTT.

CDR3 in amino acids: CASSPPGQATYEQYF. In DNA form, the CDR3 reads TGCGCCAGCAGTCCTCCGGGACAGGCCACCTACGAGCAGTACTTC. The J gene is TRBJ2-7, the V gene TRBV5-1; 8 bases line up with TRBD1. Germline V lookup: CDR1 SGHRS, CDR2 YFSETQ. J gave up 2 bases and V 5 bases, and 9 bases lay outside the gene matches. This CDR3 spans 15 amino acids. The variable domain in full, completed from reference TRBV5-1 and TRBJ2-7, reads KAGVTQTPRYLIKTRGQQVTLSCSPISGHRSVSWYQQTPGQGLQFLFEYFSETQRNKGNFPGRFSGRQFSNSRSEMNVSTLELGDSALYLCASSPPGQATYEQYFGPGTRLTVT.

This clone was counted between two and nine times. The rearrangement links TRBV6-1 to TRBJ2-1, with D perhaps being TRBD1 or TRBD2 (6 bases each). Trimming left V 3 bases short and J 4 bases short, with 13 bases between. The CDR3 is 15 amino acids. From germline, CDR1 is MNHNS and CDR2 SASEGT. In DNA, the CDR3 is TGTGCCAGCAGTGAGCAGGGGACTTCTTACAATGAGCAGTTCTTC. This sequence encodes CASSEQGTSYNEQFF.

The CDR3 spells CSTGRGSFNEQFF. For the CDR3, the DNA is TGCAGTACCGGGCGGGGTTCGTTCAATGAGCAGTTCTTC. The V call is TRBV29-1, the J call TRBJ2-1; maybe TRBD2 (6 bases). CDR1 is SQVTM, CDR2 ANQGSEA, per germline. The CDR3 sequence is 13 residues long.

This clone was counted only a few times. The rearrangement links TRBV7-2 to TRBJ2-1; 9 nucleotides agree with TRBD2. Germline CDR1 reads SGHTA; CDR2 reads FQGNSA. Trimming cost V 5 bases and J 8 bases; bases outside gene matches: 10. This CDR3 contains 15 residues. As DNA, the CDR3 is TGTGCCAGCAGCCTCCCGGCGGGGGGGCCCTATGAGCAGTTCTTC. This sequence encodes CASSLPAGGPYEQFF.

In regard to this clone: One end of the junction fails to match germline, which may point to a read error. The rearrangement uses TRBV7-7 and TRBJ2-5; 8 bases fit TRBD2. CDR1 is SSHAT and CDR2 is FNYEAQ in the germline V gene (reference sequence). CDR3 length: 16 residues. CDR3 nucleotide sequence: TGTGCTAGCAGCTTACGGGCCGGGGGGGTCCAAGAGACCCAGTACTTC. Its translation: CASSLRAGGVQETQYF.

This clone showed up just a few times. The CDR3 region has the DNA TGTGCCAGCAGCTCCGTAGGGGGAACCTACGAGCAGTACTTC. Its translation is CASSSVGGTYEQYF. The chain recombines TRBV7-2 with TRBJ2-7; D is possibly TRBD1 (6 bases). This CDR3 has 14 amino acids. The germline V gene has CDR1 SGHTA and CDR2 FQGNSA. Between the trimmed V and J ends, which lost 4 bases and 2 bases, there was a span of 12 bases.

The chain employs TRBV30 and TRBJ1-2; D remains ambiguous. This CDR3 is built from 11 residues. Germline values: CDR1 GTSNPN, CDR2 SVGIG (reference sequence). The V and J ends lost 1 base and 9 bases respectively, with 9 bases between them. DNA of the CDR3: TGTGCCTGGAGTGGGTTAGCTAGCTACACCTTC. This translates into CAWSGLASYTF.

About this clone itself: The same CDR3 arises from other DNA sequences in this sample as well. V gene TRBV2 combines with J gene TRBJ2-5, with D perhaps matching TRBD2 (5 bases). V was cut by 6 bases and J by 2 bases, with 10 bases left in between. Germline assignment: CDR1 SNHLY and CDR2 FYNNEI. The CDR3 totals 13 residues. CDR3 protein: CASSADSQETQYF. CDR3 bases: TGTGCCAGCAGCGCGGACTCGCAAGAGACCCAGTACTTC.